Listed below are T cell receptor beta chains from one sample, sequenced in a study of Ad26.COV2.S vaccination and SARS-CoV-2 variants. Assay: immunoSEQ multiplex PCR; the TCRdb copy retains only in-frame clones and omits some. Of 85,000 to 95,000 clones listed, approximately 77% are singletons. The sample was peripheral blood, taken after recovery from COVID-19. The origin of the receptors is a human donor who had recovered from COVID-19. The CDR3 runs from the conserved cysteine through the conserved F or W. A D gene is named only where the DNA matches it firmly. The listing skips clone size in some rows; elsewhere it reads once, few, many or a size class.

j_call v_call clone_size d_call cdr3_aa cdr3_nt
TRBJ2-4 TRBV28 . . CASSSLENIQYF TGTGCCAGCAGCTCGCTAGAAAACATTCAGTACTTC
TRBJ2-7 TRBV4-3 few TRBD2 CASSQDSGGQVPYEQYF TGCGCCAGCAGCCAAGATAGCGGGGGGCAGGTCCCCTACGAGCAGTACTTC
TRBJ1-6 TRBV2 . . CASSEWGSGNSPLHF TGTGCCAGCAGTGAATGGGGCAGTGGGAATTCACCCCTCCACTTT
TRBJ2-1 TRBV25-1 . TRBD2 CASSVVGGAYNEQFF TGTGCCAGCAGTGTAGTGGGAGGGGCCTACAATGAGCAGTTCTTC
TRBJ1-3 TRBV9 few . CASRGTAGNTIYF TGTGCCAGCAGAGGGACCGCTGGAAACACCATATATTTT
TRBJ2-5 TRBV4-2 . . CASSYDKGRETQYF TGTGCCAGCAGCTACGACAAGGGCAGAGAGACCCAGTACTTC
TRBJ2-2 TRBV14 . . CASRPANTGELFF TGTGCCAGCAGGCCTGCGAACACCGGGGAGCTGTTTTTT
TRBJ2-7 TRBV7-9 few . CASSSYRALNYEQYF TGTGCCAGCAGCTCTTACCGGGCCCTAAACTACGAGCAGTACTTC
TRBJ2-7 TRBV28 . . CASSSTGILAYEQYF TGTGCCAGCAGCTCCACCGGGATACTAGCCTACGAGCAGTACTTC
TRBJ1-5 TRBV7-9 . TRBD1 CASSLGQGGQPQHF TGTGCCAGCAGCCTGGGACAGGGTGGACAGCCCCAGCATTTT
TRBJ1-1 TRBV6-2/TRBV6-3 . . CASSYIDSNTEAFF TGTGCCAGCAGTTACATCGACAGTAACACTGAAGCTTTCTTT